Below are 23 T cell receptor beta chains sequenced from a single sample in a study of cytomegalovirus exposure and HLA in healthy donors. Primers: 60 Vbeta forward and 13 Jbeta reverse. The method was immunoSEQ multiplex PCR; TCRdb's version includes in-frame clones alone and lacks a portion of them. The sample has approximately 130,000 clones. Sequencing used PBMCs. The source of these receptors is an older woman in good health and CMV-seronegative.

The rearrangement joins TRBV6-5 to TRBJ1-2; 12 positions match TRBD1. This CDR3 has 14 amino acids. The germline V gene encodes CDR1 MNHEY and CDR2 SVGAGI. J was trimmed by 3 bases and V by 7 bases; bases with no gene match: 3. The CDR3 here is CASKGTGGYYGYTF. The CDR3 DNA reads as TGTGCCAGCAAAGGGACAGGGGGCTACTATGGCTACACCTTC.

CDR3 amino acids: CASSLDYTSHYGYTF. CDR3 in DNA: TGTGCCAGCAGCTTGGATTACACCTCTCATTATGGCTACACCTTC. The chain recombines TRBV5-4 with TRBJ1-2, with D unclear. Germline V gene lookup returns CDR1 SGHNT and CDR2 YYREEE (reference sequence). The CDR3 consists of 15 residues. Deletions cut 0 bases from V and 5 bases from J, with 14 bases between.

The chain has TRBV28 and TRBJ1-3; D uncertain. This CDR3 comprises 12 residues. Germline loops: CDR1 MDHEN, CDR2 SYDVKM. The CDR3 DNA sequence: TGTGCTAGTTCGGTGGTTGGAAACACCATATATTTT. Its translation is CASSVVGNTIYF.

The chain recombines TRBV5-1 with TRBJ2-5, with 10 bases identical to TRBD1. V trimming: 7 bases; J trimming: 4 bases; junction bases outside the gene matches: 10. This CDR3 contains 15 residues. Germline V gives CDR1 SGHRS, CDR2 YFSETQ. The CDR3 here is CASAPTGDRGETQYF. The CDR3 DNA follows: TGCGCCAGCGCTCCTACCGGGGACAGGGGAGAGACCCAGTACTTC.

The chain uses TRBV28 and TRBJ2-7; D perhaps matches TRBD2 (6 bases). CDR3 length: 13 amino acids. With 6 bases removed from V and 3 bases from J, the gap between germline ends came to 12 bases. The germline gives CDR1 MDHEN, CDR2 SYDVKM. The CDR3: CASRRPGDYEQYF. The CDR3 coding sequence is TGTGCCAGCAGGAGACCGGGAGACTACGAGCAGTACTTC.

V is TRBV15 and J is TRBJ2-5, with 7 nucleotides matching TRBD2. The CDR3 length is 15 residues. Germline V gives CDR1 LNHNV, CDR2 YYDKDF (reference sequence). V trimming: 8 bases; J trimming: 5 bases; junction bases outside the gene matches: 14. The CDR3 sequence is CATRRWPGEGETQYF. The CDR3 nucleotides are TGTGCCACCCGGAGGTGGCCGGGGGAGGGTGAGACCCAGTACTTC.

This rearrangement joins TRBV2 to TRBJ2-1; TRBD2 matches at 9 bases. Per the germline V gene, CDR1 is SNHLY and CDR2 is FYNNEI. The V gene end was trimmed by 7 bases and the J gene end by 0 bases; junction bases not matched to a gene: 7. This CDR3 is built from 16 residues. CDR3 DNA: TGTGCCAGCACTAGCGGGGCCCTAAGCTCCTACAATGAGCAGTTCTTC. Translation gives CASTSGALSSYNEQFF.

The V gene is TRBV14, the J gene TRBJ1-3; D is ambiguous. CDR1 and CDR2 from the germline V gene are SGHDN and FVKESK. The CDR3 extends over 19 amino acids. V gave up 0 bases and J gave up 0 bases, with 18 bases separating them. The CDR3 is CASSQDRPPFLSSGNTIYF. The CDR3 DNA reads TGTGCCAGCAGCCAAGACCGCCCCCCCTTCCTCAGCTCTGGAAACACCATATATTTT.

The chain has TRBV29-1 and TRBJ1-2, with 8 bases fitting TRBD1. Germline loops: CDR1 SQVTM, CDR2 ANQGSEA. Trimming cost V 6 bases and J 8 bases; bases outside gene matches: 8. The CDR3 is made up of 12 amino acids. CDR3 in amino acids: CSVPDRGGGYTF. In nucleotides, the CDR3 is TGCAGCGTCCCCGACAGGGGAGGGGGCTACACCTTC.

CDR3 amino acids: CASSFPGTGVYEQYF. As DNA, the CDR3 is TGTGCCAGCAGTTTCCCCGGGACAGGAGTATACGAGCAGTACTTC. The V gene is TRBV2, the J gene TRBJ2-5; TRBD1 aligns across 8 bases. With the DNA end fitting TRBJ2-7 better, the J assignment may be wrong. This CDR3 is 15 amino acids long. Germline-derived CDR1 and CDR2 are SNHLY and FYNNEI.

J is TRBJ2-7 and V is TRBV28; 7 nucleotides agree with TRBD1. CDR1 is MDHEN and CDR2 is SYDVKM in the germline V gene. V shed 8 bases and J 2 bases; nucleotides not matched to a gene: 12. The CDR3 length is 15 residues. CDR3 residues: CASGAGTDITYEQYF. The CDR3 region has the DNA TGTGCCAGCGGCGCCGGGACAGACATAACCTACGAGCAGTACTTC.

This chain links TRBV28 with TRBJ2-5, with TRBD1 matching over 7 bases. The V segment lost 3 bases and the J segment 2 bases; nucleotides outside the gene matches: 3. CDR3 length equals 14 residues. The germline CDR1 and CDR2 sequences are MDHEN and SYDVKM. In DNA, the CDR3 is TGTGCCAGCAGTTTTCAGGACAGGCAAGAGACCCAGTACTTC. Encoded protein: CASSFQDRQETQYF.

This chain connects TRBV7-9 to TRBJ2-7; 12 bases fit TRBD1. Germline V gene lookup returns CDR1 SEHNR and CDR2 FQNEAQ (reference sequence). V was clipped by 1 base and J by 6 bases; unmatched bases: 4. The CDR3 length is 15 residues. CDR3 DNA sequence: TGTGCCAGCAGCTTAGGGGACAGGGGGCTTCGCGAGCAGTACTTC. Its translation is CASSLGDRGLREQYF. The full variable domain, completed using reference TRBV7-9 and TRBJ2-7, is DTGVSQNPRHKITKRGQNVTFRCDPISEHNRLYWYRQTLGQGPEFLTYFQNEAQLEKSRLLSDRFSAERPKGSFSTLEIQRTEQGDSAMYLCASSLGDRGLREQYFGPGTRLTVT.

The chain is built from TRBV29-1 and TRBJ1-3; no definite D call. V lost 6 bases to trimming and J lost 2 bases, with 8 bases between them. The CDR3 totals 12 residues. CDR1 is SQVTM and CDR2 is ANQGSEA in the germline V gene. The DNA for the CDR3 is TGCAGCGTCCACGAGACTGGAAACACCATATATTTT. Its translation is CSVHETGNTIYF. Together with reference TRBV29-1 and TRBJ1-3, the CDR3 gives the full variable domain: SAVISQKPSRDICQRGTSLTIQCQVDSQVTMMFWYRQQPGQSLTLIATANQGSEATYESGFVIDKFPISRPNLTFSTLTVSNMSPEDSSIYLCSVHETGNTIYFGEGSWLTVV.

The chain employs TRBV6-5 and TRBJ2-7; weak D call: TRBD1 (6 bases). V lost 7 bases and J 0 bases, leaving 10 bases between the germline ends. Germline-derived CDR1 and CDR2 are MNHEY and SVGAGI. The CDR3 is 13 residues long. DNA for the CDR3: TGTGCCAGCACAGGGGAGCCCTCCTACGAGCAGTACTTC. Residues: CASTGEPSYEQYF.

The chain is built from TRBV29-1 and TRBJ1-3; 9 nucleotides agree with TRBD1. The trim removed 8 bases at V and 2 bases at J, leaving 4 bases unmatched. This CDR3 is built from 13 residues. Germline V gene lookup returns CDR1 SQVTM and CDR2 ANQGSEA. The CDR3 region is CSTWDRAGNTIYF. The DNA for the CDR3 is TGCAGCACTTGGGACAGGGCTGGAAACACCATATATTTT.

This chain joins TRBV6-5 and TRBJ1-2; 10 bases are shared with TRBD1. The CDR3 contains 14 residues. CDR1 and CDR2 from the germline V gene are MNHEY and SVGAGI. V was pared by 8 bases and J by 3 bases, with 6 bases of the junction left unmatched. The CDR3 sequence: CASGKTGGDYGYTF. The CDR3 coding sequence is TGTGCCAGCGGGAAGACAGGGGGCGACTATGGCTACACCTTC.

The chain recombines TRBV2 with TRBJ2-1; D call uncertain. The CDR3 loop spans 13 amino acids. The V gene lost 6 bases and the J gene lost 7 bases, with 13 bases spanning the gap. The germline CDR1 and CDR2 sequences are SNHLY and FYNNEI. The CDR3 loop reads CASRATLGNEQFF. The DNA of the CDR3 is TGTGCCAGCAGAGCCACCCTAGGAAATGAGCAGTTCTTC.

CDR3 coding DNA: TGTGCCAGCTTCTTGGAGGGGGCGAGATATGGCTACACCTTC. Translated: CASFLEGARYGYTF. The rearrangement uses TRBV6-1 and TRBJ1-2; 7 nucleotides agree with TRBD1. This CDR3 has 14 amino acids. Germline trimming cut 8 bases from V and 5 bases from J; bases unmatched to any gene: 11. The germline V gene encodes CDR1 MNHNS and CDR2 SASEGT.

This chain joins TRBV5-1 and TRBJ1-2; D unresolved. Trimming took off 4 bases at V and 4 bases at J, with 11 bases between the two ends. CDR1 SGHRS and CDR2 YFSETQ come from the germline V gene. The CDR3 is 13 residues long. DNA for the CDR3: TGCGCCAGCAGCCTGGACGAAGCCTATGGCTACACCTTC. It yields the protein CASSLDEAYGYTF. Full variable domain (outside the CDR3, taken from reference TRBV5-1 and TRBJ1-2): KAGVTQTPRYLIKTRGQQVTLSCSPISGHRSVSWYQQTPGQGLQFLFEYFSETQRNKGNFPGRFSGRQFSNSRSEMNVSTLELGDSALYLCASSLDEAYGYTFGSGTRLTVV.

The CDR3 here is CASRSEAGTSTDTQYF. The CDR3 bases are TGTGCAAGTCGCTCCGAGGCCGGCACTAGCACAGATACGCAGTATTTT. The chain links TRBV12-2 to TRBJ2-3; the table names TRBD2, a call not compared with the DNA. TRBV12-2 is recorded as a pseudogene. This CDR3 is 16 amino acids long.

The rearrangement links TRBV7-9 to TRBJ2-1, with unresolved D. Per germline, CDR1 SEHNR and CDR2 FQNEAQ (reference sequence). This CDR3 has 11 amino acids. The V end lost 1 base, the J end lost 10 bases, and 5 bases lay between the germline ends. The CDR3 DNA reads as TGTGCCAGCAGCTTAGATCTGGAGCAGTTCTTC. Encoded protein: CASSLDLEQFF.

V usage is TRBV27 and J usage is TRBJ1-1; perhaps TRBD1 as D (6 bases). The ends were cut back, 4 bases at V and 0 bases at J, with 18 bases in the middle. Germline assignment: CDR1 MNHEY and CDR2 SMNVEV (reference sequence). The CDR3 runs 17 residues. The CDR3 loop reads CASSSGEDHKMNTEAFF. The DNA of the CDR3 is TGTGCCAGCAGTTCAGGGGAAGACCACAAAATGAACACTGAAGCTTTCTTT.